The 2 T cell receptor beta chains listed next were all sequenced from one sample in a study of blood T cell repertoires in COVID-19. Generated by immunoSEQ multiplex PCR, the TCRdb table keeps only in-frame clones and is missing some. The sample consists of fewer than 200,000 clones, 83% of them appearing once. What was sequenced was peripheral blood. The receptor set was obtained from a human donor in a cohort sampled during active COVID-19.

The genes are TRBV6-1 and TRBJ2-2; tentative D call: TRBD1 (6 bases). Germline lookup yields CDR1 MNHNS and CDR2 SASEGT. Trimming cost V 4 bases and J 0 bases, with 12 bases left between them. This CDR3 is built from 16 residues. The CDR3 bases are TGTGCCAGCAGTGGGGGGCCGGACCCGAACACCGGGGAGCTGTTTTTT. This encodes CASSGGPDPNTGELFF.

This clone appeared a single time. The CDR3 DNA is TGTGCCAGCAGTTTGGCTGGACAGGCGAACTATGGCTACACCTTC. The encoded protein is CASSLAGQANYGYTF. The chain is built from TRBV28 and TRBJ1-2, with 7 bases matching TRBD1. V was clipped by 3 bases and J by 2 bases; unmatched bases: 6. Germline-derived CDR1 and CDR2 are MDHEN and SYDVKM. There are 15 residues in the CDR3.